This T cell receptor (beta chain) was recovered during a study of T-cell memory formation after mild COVID-19. Study in general: Across donors, TCR clusters were largely donor specific.

Only a few counts were recorded for this clonotype. From 5'RACE with constant-segment primers came TCR alpha and TCR beta cDNA libraries that carried sample barcodes and UMIs. One entry per CDR3 protein results from TCRdb running MiXCR on the 5' RACE reads. This table has around 250,000 distinct CDR3 sequences, 8.5% to 9.5% appearing once. CDR3 length: 15 amino acids. Trimming removed 5 bases from V and 3 bases from J, with 19 bases in between. Per germline, CDR1 GTSNPN and CDR2 SVGIG (reference sequence). The source is a man aged 18-30 years who had mild COVID-19 (a few samples of this study predate the infection). Cell type and time point are not known. Sample: PBMCs or a T cell subset sorted from them (not recorded which). The V gene is TRBV30, the J gene TRBJ1-1; D gene ambiguous. The CDR3 protein is CAWVWFPEGHTEAFF. As DNA, the CDR3 is TGTGCCTGGGTGTGGTTCCCAGAAGGGCACACTGAAGCTTTCTTT.